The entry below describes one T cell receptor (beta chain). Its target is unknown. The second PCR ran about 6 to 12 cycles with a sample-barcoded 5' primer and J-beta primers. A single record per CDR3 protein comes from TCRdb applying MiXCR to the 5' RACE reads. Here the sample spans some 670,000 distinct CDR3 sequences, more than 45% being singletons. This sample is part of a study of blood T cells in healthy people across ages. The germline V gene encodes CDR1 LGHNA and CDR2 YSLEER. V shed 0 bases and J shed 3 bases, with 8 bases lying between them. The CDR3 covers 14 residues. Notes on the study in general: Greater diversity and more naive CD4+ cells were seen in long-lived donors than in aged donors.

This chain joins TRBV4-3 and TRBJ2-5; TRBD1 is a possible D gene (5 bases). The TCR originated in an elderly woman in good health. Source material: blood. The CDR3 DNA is TGCGCCAGCAGCCAAGATGCGACAGAAGAGACCCAGTACTTC. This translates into CASSQDATEETQYF.